This entry lists 14 T cell receptor beta chains sequenced from one sample in a study of shared clonotypes between healthy human individuals. Clones were sequenced by immunoSEQ multiplex PCR, and TCRdb holds only the in-frame ones, with some missing. Of about 530,000 clones listed, almost 80% are singletons. The specimen was PBMCs. These receptors came from a woman aged 40 to 50 in good health. Some clones in this sample may be carry-over from other donors' samples.

The CDR3, as DNA: TGTGCCATCAGTGACCATGGACAGTCCAAAAACATTCAGTACTTC. Translation: CAISDHGQSKNIQYF. The chain uses TRBV10-3 and TRBJ2-4, with D possibly being TRBD1 (6 bases). Germline V lookup: CDR1 ENHRY, CDR2 SYGVKD. Trimming shortened V by 3 bases and J by 2 bases, and 11 bases separated the two germline ends. This CDR3 is 15 amino acids long.

The rearrangement links TRBV4-3 to TRBJ1-5, with D perhaps matching TRBD1 (6 bases). The germline V gene has CDR1 LGHNA and CDR2 YSLEER. V was shortened by 1 base and J by 8 bases, with 12 bases between the two germline ends. The CDR3 is 14 amino acids. The CDR3 reads CASSQATGMKPQHF. The CDR3 DNA follows: TGCGCCAGCAGCCAAGCTACAGGGATGAAGCCCCAGCATTTT.

The CDR3 region is CASSLAPRLVETGELFF. The CDR3 nucleotides read TGTGCCAGCAGCTTAGCGCCGAGACTAGTCGAGACCGGGGAGCTGTTTTTT. This sequence joins TRBV7-9 and TRBJ2-2, with D perhaps TRBD2 (6 bases). V was pared by 0 bases and J by 5 bases, with 16 bases between. Germline assignment: CDR1 SEHNR and CDR2 FQNEAQ (reference sequence). The CDR3 is made up of 17 amino acids.

This clone was counted at least ten times. The chain recombines TRBV6-5 with TRBJ1-2; D is unclear. The germline V gene has CDR1 MNHEY and CDR2 SVGAGI. Trimming cost V 5 bases and J 4 bases, with 8 bases left between them. The CDR3 sequence is 12 residues long. This chain's CDR3 is CASSSQFYGYTF. CDR3 sequence (DNA): TGTGCCAGCAGTAGTCAGTTCTATGGCTACACCTTC.

The CDR3 here is CASSPQIAGSYNEQFF. Written as DNA, the CDR3 is TGTGCCAGCTCACCGCAGATAGCGGGCTCCTACAATGAGCAGTTCTTC. The V gene is TRBV18, the J gene TRBJ2-1; 7 nucleotides align to TRBD2. Trimming cost V 3 bases and J 0 bases; bases outside gene matches: 5. Germline CDR1 reads KGHSH; CDR2 reads LQKENI. CDR3 length: 16 residues.

The chain links TRBV7-2 to TRBJ2-2, with 10 nucleotides matching TRBD2. This CDR3 comprises 18 residues. J lost 1 base, V lost 2 bases, and 7 bases had no gene match. CDR1 is SGHTA and CDR2 is FQGNSA in the germline V gene. The CDR3 region is CASSLSLRLAGNTGELFF. CDR3 sequence (DNA): TGTGCCAGCAGCTTATCTCTAAGACTAGCGGGGAACACCGGGGAGCTGTTTTTT.

V is TRBV11-2 and J is TRBJ2-1; 7 nucleotides align to TRBD2. The CDR3 contains 15 residues. CDR1 is SGHAT, CDR2 FQNNGV, per germline. V was pared by 4 bases and J by 7 bases, with 10 bases of the junction left unmatched. The CDR3 reads CASSSLAAPRNEQFF. The CDR3 nucleotides are TGTGCCAGCAGCTCTCTAGCGGCCCCTAGGAATGAGCAGTTCTTC.

This clone was seen many times. The gene calls are TRBV28 and TRBJ2-7; D is perhaps TRBD2 (5 bases). The CDR3 is 17 amino acids. Trimming stripped 2 bases from V and 2 bases from J, with 19 bases between. The V gene's germline CDR1 is MDHEN and CDR2 SYDVKM. The CDR3 DNA is TGTGCCAGCAGTTTAAAGGACGCGCTAGCTCCCACCTACGAGCAGTACTTC. Residues: CASSLKDALAPTYEQYF.

This chain joins TRBV5-1 and TRBJ2-7, with D perhaps matching TRBD2 (6 bases). CDR3 length: 13 residues. Trimming cost V 6 bases and J 0 bases, with 10 bases left between them. Per germline, CDR1 SGHRS and CDR2 YFSETQ. CDR3 sequence reads: CASTPGDSYEQYF. In DNA form, the CDR3 reads TGCGCCAGCACCCCGGGAGACTCCTACGAGCAGTACTTC.

This clone came up once. The chain joins TRBV7-9 to TRBJ2-6; D is perhaps TRBD2 (5 bases). The CDR3 is 15 amino acids. With 5 bases removed from V and 3 bases from J, the gap between germline ends came to 11 bases. CDR1 is SEHNR and CDR2 is FQNEAQ in the germline V gene (reference sequence). CDR3 residues: CASSPGIFGANVLTF. CDR3 nucleotides: TGTGCCAGCAGCCCGGGGATCTTTGGGGCCAACGTCCTGACTTTC.

The V and J genes are TRBV5-1 and TRBJ2-3; 13 positions match TRBD2. The CDR3 is 16 residues long. CDR1 and CDR2 (germline): SGHRS, YFSETQ. V trimming: 2 bases; J trimming: 4 bases; junction bases outside the gene matches: 4. CDR3 region: CASSLTSGRAADTQYF. CDR3 nucleotides: TGCGCCAGCAGCTTAACTAGCGGGAGGGCCGCAGATACGCAGTATTTT.

This clone was observed a handful of times. Other DNA sequences in the same sample also yield this CDR3. V usage is TRBV9 and J usage is TRBJ1-3; perhaps TRBD1 as D (5 bases). The germline V and J ends were trimmed by 0 bases and 0 bases, with 7 bases remaining between them. The CDR3 runs to 15 residues. Germline V lookup: CDR1 SGDLS, CDR2 YYNGEE. CDR3 sequence: CASSVEGSSGNTIYF. In nucleotides, the CDR3 is TGTGCCAGCAGCGTAGAGGGGAGCTCTGGAAACACCATATATTTT.

V gene TRBV6-5 combines with J gene TRBJ2-2, with unresolved D. Germline CDR1 MNHEY, CDR2 SVGAGI. The CDR3 totals 15 residues. V was clipped by 2 bases and J by 0 bases, with 7 bases between them. CDR3 residues: CASSYLKPNTGELFF. In nucleotides, the CDR3 is TGTGCCAGCAGTTACCTAAAGCCGAACACCGGGGAGCTGTTTTTT.

The chain joins TRBV30 to TRBJ1-1, with D possibly matching TRBD1 (6 bases). This CDR3 comprises 16 residues. The V gene lost 4 bases and the J gene lost 4 bases, with 22 bases spanning the gap. Germline values: CDR1 GTSNPN, CDR2 SVGIG (reference sequence). The CDR3 DNA is TGTGCCTGGAATACCTGGGGGCACGAGGGACGCACTGAAGCTTTCTTT. Protein product: CAWNTWGHEGRTEAFF.